The present TCR beta chain was sequenced within a study of blood T cell repertoires in COVID-19. About the research overall: The origin of the acute and convalescent COVID-19 samples was the United States, Italy and Spain. In each case, the material was cDNA or gDNA derived from T cells, B-cell-depleted T cells, or PBMCs.

Original handling: The assay estimated nucleated cells by amplifying reference gene primers. Clones were sequenced by immunoSEQ multiplex PCR, and TCRdb holds only the in-frame ones, with some missing. Clone size and V and J calls were adopted from that table, with D and trimming inferred from the DNA. The table records approximately 45,000 clones, more than 70% of them present only once. This CDR3 region has 15 residues. The germline CDR1 and CDR2 sequences are MNHNY and SVGAGI (reference sequence). After removal of 8 bases from V and 8 bases from J, the junction contained 18 bases not matched to a gene.

The chain links TRBV6-6 to TRBJ2-7, with 7 bases matching TRBD1. Sequencing was carried out using peripheral blood. The source is a human donor in a cohort sampled during active COVID-19. The CDR3 spells CASLPLGQDDRKQYF. The DNA for the CDR3 is TGTGCCAGCCTCCCCCTCGGACAGGACGATCGGAAGCAGTACTTC.